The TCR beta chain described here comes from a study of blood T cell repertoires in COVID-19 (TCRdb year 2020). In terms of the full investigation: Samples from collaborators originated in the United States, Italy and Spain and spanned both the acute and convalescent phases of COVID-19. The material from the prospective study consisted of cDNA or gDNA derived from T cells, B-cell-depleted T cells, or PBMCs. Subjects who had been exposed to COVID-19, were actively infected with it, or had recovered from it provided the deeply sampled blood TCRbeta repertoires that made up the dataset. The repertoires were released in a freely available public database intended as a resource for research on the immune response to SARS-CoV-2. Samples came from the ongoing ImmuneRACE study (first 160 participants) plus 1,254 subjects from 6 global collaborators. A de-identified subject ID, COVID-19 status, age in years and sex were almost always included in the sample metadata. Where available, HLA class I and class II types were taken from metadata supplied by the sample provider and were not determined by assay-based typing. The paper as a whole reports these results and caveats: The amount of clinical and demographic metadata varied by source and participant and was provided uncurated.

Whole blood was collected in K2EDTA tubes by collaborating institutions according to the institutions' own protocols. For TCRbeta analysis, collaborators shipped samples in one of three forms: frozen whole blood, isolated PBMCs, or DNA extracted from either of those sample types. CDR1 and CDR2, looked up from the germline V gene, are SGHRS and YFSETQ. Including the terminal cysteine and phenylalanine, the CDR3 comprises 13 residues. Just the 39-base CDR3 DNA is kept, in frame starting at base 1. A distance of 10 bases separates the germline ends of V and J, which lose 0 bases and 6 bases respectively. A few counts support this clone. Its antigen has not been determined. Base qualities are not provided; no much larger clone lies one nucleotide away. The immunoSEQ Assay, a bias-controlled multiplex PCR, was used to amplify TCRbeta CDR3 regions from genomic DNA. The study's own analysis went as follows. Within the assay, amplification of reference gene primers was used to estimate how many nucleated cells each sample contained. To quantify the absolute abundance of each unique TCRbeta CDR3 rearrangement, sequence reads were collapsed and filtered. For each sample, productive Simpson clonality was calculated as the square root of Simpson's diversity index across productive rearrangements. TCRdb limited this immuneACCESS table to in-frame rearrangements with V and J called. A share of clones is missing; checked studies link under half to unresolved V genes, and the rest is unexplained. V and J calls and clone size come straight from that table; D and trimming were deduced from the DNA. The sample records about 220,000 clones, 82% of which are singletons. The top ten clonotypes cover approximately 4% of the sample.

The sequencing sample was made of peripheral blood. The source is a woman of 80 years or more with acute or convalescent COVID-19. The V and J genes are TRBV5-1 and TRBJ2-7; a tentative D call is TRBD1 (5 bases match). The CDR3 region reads CASSLGQTAEQYF. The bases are TGCGCCAGCAGCTTGGGACAGACAGCCGAGCAGTACTTC.